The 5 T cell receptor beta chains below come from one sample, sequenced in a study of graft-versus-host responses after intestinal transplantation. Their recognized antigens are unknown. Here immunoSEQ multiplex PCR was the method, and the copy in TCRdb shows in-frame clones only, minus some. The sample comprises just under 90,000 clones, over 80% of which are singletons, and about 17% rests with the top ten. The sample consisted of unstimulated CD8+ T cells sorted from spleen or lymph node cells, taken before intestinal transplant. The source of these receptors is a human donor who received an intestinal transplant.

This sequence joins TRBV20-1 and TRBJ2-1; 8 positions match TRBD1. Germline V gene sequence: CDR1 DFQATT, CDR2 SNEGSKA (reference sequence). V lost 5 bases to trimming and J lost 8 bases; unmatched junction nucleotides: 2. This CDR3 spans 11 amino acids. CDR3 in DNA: TGCAGTGCTGGACAGGGTGATGAGCAGTTCTTC. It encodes CSAGQGDEQFF.

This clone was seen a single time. The DNA for the CDR3 is TGCGCCAGCAGCTCGAAGACAGGGACCCTAACCTACGAGCAGTACTTC. Encoded protein: CASSSKTGTLTYEQYF. The rearrangement links TRBV5-1 to TRBJ2-7, with 7 bases identical to TRBD1. The CDR3 sequence is 16 residues long. V lost 3 bases, J lost 2 bases, and 11 bases stayed unmatched. Germline lookup yields CDR1 SGHRS and CDR2 YFSETQ.

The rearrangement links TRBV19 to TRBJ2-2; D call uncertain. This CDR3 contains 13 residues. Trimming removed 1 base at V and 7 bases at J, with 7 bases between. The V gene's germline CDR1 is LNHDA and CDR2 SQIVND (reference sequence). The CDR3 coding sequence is TGTGCCAGTAGTATAGGGGATAACGGGGAGCTGTTTTTT. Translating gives CASSIGDNGELFF.

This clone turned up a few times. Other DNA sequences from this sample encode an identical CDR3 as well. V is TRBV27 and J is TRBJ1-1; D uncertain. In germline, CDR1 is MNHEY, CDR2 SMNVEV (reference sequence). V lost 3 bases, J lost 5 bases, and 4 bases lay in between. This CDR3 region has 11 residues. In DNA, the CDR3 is TGTGCCAGCAGTTTTGGGACTGAAGCTTTCTTT. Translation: CASSFGTEAFF.

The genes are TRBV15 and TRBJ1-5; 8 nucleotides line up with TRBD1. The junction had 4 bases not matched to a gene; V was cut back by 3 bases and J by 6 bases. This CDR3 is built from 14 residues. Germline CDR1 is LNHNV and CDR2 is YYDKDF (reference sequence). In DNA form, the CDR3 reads TGTGCCACCAGCAGCGGACAGGGCCGTCAGCCCCAGCATTTT. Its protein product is CATSSGQGRQPQHF.